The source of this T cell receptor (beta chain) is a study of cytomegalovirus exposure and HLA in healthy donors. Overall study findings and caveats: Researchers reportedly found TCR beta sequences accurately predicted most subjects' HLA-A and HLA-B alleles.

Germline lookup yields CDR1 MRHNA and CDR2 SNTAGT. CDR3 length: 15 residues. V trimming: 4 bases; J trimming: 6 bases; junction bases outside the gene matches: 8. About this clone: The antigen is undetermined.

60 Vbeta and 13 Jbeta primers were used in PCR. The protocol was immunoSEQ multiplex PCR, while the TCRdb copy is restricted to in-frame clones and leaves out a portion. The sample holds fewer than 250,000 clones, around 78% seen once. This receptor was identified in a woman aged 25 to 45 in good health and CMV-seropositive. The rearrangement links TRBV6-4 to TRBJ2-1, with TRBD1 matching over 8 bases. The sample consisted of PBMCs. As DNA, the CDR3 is TGTGCCAGCAGTGTCCGTCAGGGGGCAACCAATGAGCAGTTCTTC. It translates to CASSVRQGATNEQFF.